This TCR beta chain was identified during a study of a mutant IDH1 vaccine in newly diagnosed glioma. Study as a whole: Treated patients had a mean age of around 40 years and a sex split that was roughly 60% male and around 38% female. Receipt of radiotherapy, temozolomide, or both preceded the study, and most received both.

Sequenced by immunoSEQ multiplex PCR; TCRdb stores in-frame clones only, minus some. Of around 30,000 clones detected, about four fifths appear once; the ten largest clones hold around 9.5%. Time point noted: baseline, week 1 (first vaccination visit). Treatment denoted: pre-vaccination baseline after standard-of-care therapy. In regard to this clone: Its specificity is not known.

Study-level results: The vaccine induced immune responses, and these occurred in about 95% of patients. Changes in the top peripheral T cell clonotypes seemingly had no bearing on pseudoprogression.

The sample consisted of peripheral blood mononuclear cells (PBMCs), taken from a glioma patient treated with radiotherapy, temozolomide or both. The clonotype originates from a man between 45 and 60 years old with glioma. Some clones in this sample may be carry-over from other donors' samples.

The CDR3 DNA follows: TGTGCCAGCAGCTTGGATGGGGGCTTCGATCAGCCCCAGCATTTT. This translates into CASSLDGGFDQPQHF. The chain combines TRBV5-6 with TRBJ1-5; possibly TRBD1 for D (6 bases). From germline, CDR1 is SGHDT and CDR2 YYEEEE. The ends were cut back, 0 bases at V and 5 bases at J, with 12 bases in the middle. The CDR3 totals 15 residues.